The source of this T cell receptor (beta chain) is a study of OX40 agonist ivuxolimab in advanced cancers. The wider study: Patients received ivuxolimab, an agonistic anti-OX40 (CD134) antibody. Prior checkpoint blockade (anti-PD-1, anti-PD-L1 or anti-CTLA-4) was permitted; 35% to 50% had it.

Findings and limits, study-wide: Clonal expansion from baseline to week 6 occurred in both CD4+ and CD8+ T cells. Normalized expansion of T-cell clones was also low for some nonresponders.

The CDR3 has 17 amino acids. The germline V gene encodes CDR1 LNHNV and CDR2 YYDKDF (reference sequence). V shed 3 bases, J shed 6 bases, and the junction held 13 bases outside the gene matches. In regard to this clone: Antigen: not known.

Measured with immunoSEQ multiplex PCR; TCRdb has only the in-frame clones, and not every one. The sample lists about 58,000 clones, about 82% occurring once. This sequence joins TRBV15 and TRBJ2-4; 8 nucleotides align to TRBD1. Source: CD4+ or CD8+ T cells sorted from blood, taken in a trial of the OX40 agonist ivuxolimab. The source of this sequence is an adult with an advanced solid tumor such as melanoma, head and neck, liver or kidney cancer. The CDR3 reads CATSSPGGISVGNIQYF. The CDR3 region has the DNA TGTGCCACCAGCAGCCCAGGGGGCATCTCCGTGGGAAACATTCAGTACTTC.